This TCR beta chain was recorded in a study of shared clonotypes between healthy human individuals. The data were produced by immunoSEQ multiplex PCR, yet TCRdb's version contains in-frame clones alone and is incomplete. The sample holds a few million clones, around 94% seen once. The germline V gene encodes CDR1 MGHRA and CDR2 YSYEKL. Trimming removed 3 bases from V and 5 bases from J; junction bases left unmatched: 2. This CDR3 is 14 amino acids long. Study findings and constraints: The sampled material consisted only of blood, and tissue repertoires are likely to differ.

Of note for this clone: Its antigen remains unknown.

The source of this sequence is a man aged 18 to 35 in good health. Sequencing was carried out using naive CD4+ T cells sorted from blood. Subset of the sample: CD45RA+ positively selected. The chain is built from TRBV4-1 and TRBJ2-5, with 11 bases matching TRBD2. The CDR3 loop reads CASSHGTSGETQYF. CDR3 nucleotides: TGCGCCAGCAGCCACGGGACTAGCGGTGAGACCCAGTACTTC.